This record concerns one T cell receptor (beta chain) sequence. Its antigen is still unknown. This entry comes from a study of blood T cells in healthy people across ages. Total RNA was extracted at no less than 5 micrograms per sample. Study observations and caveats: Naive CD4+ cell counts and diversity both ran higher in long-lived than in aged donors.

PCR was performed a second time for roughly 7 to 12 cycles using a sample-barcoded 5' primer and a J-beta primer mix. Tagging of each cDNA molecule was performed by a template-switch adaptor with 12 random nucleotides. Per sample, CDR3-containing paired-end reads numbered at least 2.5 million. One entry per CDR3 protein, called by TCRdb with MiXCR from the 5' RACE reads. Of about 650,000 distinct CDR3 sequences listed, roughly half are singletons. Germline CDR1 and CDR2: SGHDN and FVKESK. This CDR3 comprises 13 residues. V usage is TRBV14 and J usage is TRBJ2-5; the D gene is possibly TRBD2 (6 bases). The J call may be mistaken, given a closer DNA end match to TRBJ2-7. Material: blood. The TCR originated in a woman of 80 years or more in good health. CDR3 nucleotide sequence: TGTGCCAGCAGCCCCCAAGGAGGGTCCGAGCAGTACTTC. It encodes CASSPQGGSEQYF.